Listed below are T cell receptor beta chains from one sample, sequenced in a study of T cell repertoires in cytomegalovirus infection. TCRdb redid the calling of the reads with MiXCR, one entry per CDR3 protein. The sample has about 180,000 distinct CDR3 sequences; about 15% are singletons. Sequences were obtained from PBMCs. These receptors were taken from a human donor in good health (CMV status not recorded). Some clones in this sample may be carry-over from other donors' samples. CDR3s leave out the opening cysteine and the closing phenylalanine or tryptophan. The order of the fields is CDR3 length, J gene, D gene, V gene, CDR3 protein. D genes are given only for firm matches.

cdr3_length: 11; j_call: TRBJ2-7; d_call: NA; v_call: TRBV28; cdr3_aa: ASSGTSTYEQY
cdr3_length: 12; j_call: TRBJ1-2; d_call: NA; v_call: TRBV28; cdr3_aa: ASSLLQGFDGYT
cdr3_length: 10; j_call: TRBJ1-5; d_call: NA; v_call: TRBV5-6; cdr3_aa: ASSLNSQPQH
cdr3_length: 13; j_call: TRBJ2-5; d_call: NA; v_call: TRBV5-6; cdr3_aa: ASSPGGWDQETQY
cdr3_length: 15; j_call: TRBJ2-5; d_call: NA; v_call: TRBV7-9; cdr3_aa: ASSLEFWAGKEETQY
cdr3_length: 11; j_call: TRBJ1-2; d_call: NA; v_call: TRBV5-6; cdr3_aa: ASSFQGLFSYT
cdr3_length: 12; j_call: TRBJ2-1; d_call: NA; v_call: TRBV7-9; cdr3_aa: ASSLDPIVNEQF
cdr3_length: 11; j_call: TRBJ2-1; d_call: NA; v_call: TRBV6-4; cdr3_aa: ASSDSRANEQF
cdr3_length: 11; j_call: TRBJ2-5; d_call: NA; v_call: TRBV29-1; cdr3_aa: SVDRAYQETQY
cdr3_length: 11; j_call: TRBJ2-1; d_call: NA; v_call: TRBV2; cdr3_aa: ASIGLIYNEQF
cdr3_length: 16; j_call: TRBJ1-1; d_call: TRBD1; v_call: TRBV7-4; cdr3_aa: ASSLARGQGYGNTEAF
cdr3_length: 12; j_call: TRBJ1-1; d_call: TRBD1; v_call: TRBV19; cdr3_aa: ASSGDRQNTEAF
cdr3_length: 14; j_call: TRBJ2-3; d_call: NA; v_call: TRBV7-2; cdr3_aa: ASSFGSPRVTDTQY
cdr3_length: 12; j_call: TRBJ2-7; d_call: NA; v_call: TRBV5-5; cdr3_aa: ASSTGFRTYEQY
cdr3_length: 10; j_call: TRBJ1-2; d_call: TRBD1; v_call: TRBV10-3; cdr3_aa: AISSDRGGYT
cdr3_length: 17; j_call: TRBJ1-5; d_call: NA; v_call: TRBV7-2; cdr3_aa: ASSHSTSLTADSNQPQH
cdr3_length: 10; j_call: TRBJ1-5; d_call: NA; v_call: TRBV7-2; cdr3_aa: ASSSNNQPQH